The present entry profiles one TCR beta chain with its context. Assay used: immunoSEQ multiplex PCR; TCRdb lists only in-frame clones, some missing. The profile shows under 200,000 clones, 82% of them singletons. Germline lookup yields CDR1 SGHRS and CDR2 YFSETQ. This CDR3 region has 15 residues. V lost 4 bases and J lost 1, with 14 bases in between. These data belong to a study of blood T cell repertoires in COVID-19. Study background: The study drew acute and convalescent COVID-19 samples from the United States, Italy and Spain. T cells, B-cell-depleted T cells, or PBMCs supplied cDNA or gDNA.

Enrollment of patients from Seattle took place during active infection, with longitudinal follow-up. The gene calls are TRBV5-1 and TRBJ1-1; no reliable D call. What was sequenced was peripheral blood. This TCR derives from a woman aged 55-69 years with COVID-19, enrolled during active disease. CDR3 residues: CASSDVRRTNTEAFF. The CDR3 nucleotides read TGCGCCAGCAGCGACGTCAGGAGGACGAACACTGAAGCTTTCTTT.